A selection of T cell receptor beta chains follows, all from one sample in a study of blood T cell repertoires in COVID-19. The protocol was immunoSEQ multiplex PCR, while the TCRdb copy is restricted to in-frame clones and leaves out a portion. The repertoire consists of more than 75,000 clones, with roughly 88% occurring once and the leading ten covering approximately 8.7%. Sequenced sample: peripheral blood. All receptors derive from a woman between 65 and 79 years old with acute or convalescent COVID-19. The CDR3 runs from the conserved cysteine through the conserved F or W. Each record gives: J gene, D gene, V gene, clone size, CDR3 protein, CDR3 DNA. D genes are given only for firm matches. Part of the rows lack a size; the others show once, few, many or a class for expanded clones.

>TRBJ2-5|TRBD2|TRBV19|NA
CASSPTSGKETQYF
TGTGCCAGTAGTCCAACTAGCGGCAAAGAGACCCAGTACTTC
>TRBJ2-3|TRBD1|TRBV2|once
CASKRGTTTGHTQYF
TGTGCCAGCAAAAGAGGTACCACGACAGGGCATACGCAGTATTTT
>TRBJ1-1|NA|TRBV7-3|NA
CASSLGGSQSVNTEAFF
TGTGCCAGCAGCTTAGGGGGGTCCCAGTCCGTGAACACTGAAGCTTTCTTT
>TRBJ2-1|TRBD2|TRBV7-3|NA
CASSLSGPREGNEQFF
TGTGCCAGCAGCTTGTCCGGACCCCGGGAGGGCAATGAGCAGTTCTTC
>TRBJ1-6|NA|TRBV5-1|NA
CASSLAPTGTQNSPLHF
TGCGCCAGCAGCTTGGCACCAACAGGGACCCAGAATTCACCCCTCCACTTT
>TRBJ2-1|TRBD1|TRBV6-5|NA
CASSYSSGGNEQFF
TGTGCCAGCAGTTACAGTTCAGGGGGCAATGAGCAGTTCTTC
>TRBJ1-2|TRBD1|TRBV5-4|NA
CASSAGGDRYYGYTF
TGTGCCAGCAGCGCTGGAGGGGACAGGTACTATGGCTACACCTTC
>TRBJ1-1|NA|TRBV5-1|NA
CASSEPGKNTEAFF
TGCGCCAGCAGCGAGCCGGGAAAGAACACTGAAGCTTTCTTT
>TRBJ2-7|TRBD1|TRBV27|NA
CASSYGQGGHEQYF
TGTGCCAGCAGCTATGGACAGGGCGGCCACGAGCAGTACTTC
>TRBJ2-7|TRBD1|TRBV11-1|NA
CASSLGQGVSYEQYF
TGTGCCAGCAGCCTGGGACAGGGGGTTAGCTACGAGCAGTACTTC
>TRBJ2-3|TRBD2|TRBV6-1|NA
CASSGGLAGLFTDTQYF
TGTGCCAGCAGTGGGGGACTAGCGGGGCTGTTCACAGATACGCAGTATTTT
>TRBJ1-4|TRBD1|TRBV27|NA
CASSSHTGGDEKLFF
TGTGCCAGCAGTTCGCATACAGGGGGGGATGAAAAACTGTTTTTT
>TRBJ2-2|NA|TRBV7-6|NA
CASSLVFVGGAKNTGELFF
TGTGCCAGCAGCTTAGTTTTCGTTGGGGGGGCAAAGAACACCGGGGAGCTGTTTTTT
>TRBJ1-2|TRBD1|TRBV6-5|NA
CASSYRVGQGDGYTF
TGTGCCAGCAGTTACAGAGTTGGACAGGGGGATGGCTACACCTTC
>TRBJ1-4|TRBD1|TRBV11-2|NA
CASSSGTGRNEKLFF
TGTGCCAGCAGCTCGGGGACAGGGCGGAATGAAAAACTGTTTTTT
>TRBJ2-4|TRBD2|TRBV27|once
CASSLSIPGLAGGIAKNIQYF
TGTGCCAGCAGTTTATCGATCCCGGGACTAGCGGGGGGGATAGCCAAAAACATTCAGTACTTC